This T cell receptor (beta chain) came from a study of blood T cells in healthy people across ages. Using a J-beta primer mix together with a sample-barcoded 5' primer, a second PCR was run for about 7 to 12 cycles. TCRdb analysed the 5' RACE reads with MiXCR anew, one entry per CDR3 protein. The table records approximately 690,000 distinct CDR3 sequences, roughly 58% of them present only once. As concerns this clonotype: The antigen is not known.

Study-wide results and caveats: The unknown donor CMV status may have confounded expanded clonotype changes.

The CDR3 spans 16 residues. Trimming cost V 5 bases and J 0 bases, with 11 bases left between them. Germline V gene sequence: CDR1 MRHNA, CDR2 SNTAGT. The receptor's source is a man aged 55 to 70 in good health. Source material: blood. The gene calls are TRBV6-4 and TRBJ2-6; D not certain. The CDR3 DNA follows: TGTGCCAGCAGTCAGAATCAAGGCTCTGGGGCCAACGTCCTGACTTTC. Amino acid sequence: CASSQNQGSGANVLTF.